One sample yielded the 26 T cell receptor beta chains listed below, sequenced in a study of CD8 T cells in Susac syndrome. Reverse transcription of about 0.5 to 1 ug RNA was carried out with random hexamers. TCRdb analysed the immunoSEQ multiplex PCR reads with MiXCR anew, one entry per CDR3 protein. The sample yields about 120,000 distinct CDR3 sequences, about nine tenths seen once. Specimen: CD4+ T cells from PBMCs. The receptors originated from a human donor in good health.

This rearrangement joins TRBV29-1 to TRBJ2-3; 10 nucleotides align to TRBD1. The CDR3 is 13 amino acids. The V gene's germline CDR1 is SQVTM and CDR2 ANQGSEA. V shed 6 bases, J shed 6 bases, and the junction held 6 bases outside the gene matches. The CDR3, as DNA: TGCAGCGTGGGGACAGGGGTTATGGATACGCAGTATTTT. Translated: CSVGTGVMDTQYF.

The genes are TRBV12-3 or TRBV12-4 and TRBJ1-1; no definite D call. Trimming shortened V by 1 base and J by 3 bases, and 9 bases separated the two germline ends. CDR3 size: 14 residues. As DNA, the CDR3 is TGTGCCAGCAGTTTAGATGGACCAGACACTGAAGCTTTCTTT. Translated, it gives CASSLDGPDTEAFF.

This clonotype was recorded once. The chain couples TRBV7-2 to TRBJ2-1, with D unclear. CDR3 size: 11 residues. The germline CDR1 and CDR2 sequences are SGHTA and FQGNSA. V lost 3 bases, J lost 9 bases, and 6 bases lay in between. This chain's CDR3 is CASSFMSEQFF. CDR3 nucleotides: TGTGCCAGCAGCTTCATGAGTGAGCAGTTCTTC.

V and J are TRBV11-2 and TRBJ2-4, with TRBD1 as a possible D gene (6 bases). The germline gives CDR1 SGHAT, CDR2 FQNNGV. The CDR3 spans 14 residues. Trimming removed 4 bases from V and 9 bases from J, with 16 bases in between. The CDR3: CASSYYRAEGIQYF. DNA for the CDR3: TGTGCCAGCAGCTACTACAGGGCCGAGGGCATTCAGTACTTC.

Here the CDR3 DNA reads TGCGCCAGCAGTCAAATCGAACACGCGGGCTCGCTTGAAGCTTTCTTT. Its translation is CASSQIEHAGSLEAFF. The gene calls are TRBV23-1 and TRBJ1-1; D gene uncertain. TRBV23-1 is designated an ORF whose function remains uncertain. This CDR3 spans 16 amino acids. Trimming removed 2 bases from V and 7 bases from J, with 20 bases in between.

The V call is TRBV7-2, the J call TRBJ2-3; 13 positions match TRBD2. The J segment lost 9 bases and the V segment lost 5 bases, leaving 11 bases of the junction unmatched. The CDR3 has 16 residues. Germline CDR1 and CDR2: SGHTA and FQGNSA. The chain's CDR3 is CASSARTSGGSGTQYF. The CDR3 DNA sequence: TGTGCCAGCAGCGCGAGGACTAGCGGGGGTTCAGGGACGCAGTATTTT.

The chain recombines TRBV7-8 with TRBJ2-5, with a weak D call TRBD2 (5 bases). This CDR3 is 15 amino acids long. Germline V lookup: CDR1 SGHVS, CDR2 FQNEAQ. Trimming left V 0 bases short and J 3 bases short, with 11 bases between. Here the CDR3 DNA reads TGTGCCAGCAGCTTAGCTTCGGGGTCCGAAGAGACCCAGTACTTC. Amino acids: CASSLASGSEETQYF.

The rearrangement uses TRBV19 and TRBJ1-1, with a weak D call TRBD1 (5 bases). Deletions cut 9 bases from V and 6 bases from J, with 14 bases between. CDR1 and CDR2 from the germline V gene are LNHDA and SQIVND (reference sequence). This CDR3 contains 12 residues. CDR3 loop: CASREVGPEAFF. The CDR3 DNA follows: TGTGCCAGCAGGGAGGTTGGACCTGAAGCTTTCTTT.

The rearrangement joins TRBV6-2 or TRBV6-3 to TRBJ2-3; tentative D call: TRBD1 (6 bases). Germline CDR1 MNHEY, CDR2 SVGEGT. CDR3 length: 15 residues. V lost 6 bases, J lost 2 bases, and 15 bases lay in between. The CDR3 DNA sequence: TGTGCCAGCAGACACCAGGGGTTTAACACAGATACGCAGTATTTT. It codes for CASRHQGFNTDTQYF.

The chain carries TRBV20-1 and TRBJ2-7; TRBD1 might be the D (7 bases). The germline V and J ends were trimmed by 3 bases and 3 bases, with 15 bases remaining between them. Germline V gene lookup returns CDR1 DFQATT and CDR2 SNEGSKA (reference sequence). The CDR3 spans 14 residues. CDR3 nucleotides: TGCAGTGCTAGGGAGGGACAGAGAATCTACGAGCAGTACTTC. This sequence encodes CSAREGQRIYEQYF.

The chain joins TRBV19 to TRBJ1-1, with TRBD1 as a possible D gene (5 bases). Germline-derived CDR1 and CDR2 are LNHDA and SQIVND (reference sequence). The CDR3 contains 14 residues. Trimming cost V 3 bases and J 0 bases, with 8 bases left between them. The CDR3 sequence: CASSIGTLNTEAFF. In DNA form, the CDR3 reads TGTGCCAGTAGTATTGGGACGCTGAACACTGAAGCTTTCTTT. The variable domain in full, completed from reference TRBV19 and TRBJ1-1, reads DGGITQSPKYLFRKEGQNVTLSCEQNLNHDAMYWYRQDPGQGLRLIYYSQIVNDFQKGDIAEGYSVSREKKESFPLTVTSAQKNPTAFYLCASSIGTLNTEAFFGQGTRLTVV.

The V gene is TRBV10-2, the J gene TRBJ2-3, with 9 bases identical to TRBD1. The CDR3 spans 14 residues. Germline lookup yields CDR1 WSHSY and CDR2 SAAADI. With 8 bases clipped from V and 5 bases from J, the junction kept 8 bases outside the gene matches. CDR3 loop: CASATGGYVDTQYF. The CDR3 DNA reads TGCGCCAGCGCAACAGGGGGCTACGTAGATACGCAGTATTTT.

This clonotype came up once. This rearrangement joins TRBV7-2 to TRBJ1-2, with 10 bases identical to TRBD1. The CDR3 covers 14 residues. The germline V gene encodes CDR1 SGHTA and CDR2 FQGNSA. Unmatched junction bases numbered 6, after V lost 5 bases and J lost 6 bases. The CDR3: CASSPSTGGHGYTF. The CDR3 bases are TGTGCCAGCAGCCCTTCGACAGGGGGCCATGGCTACACCTTC.

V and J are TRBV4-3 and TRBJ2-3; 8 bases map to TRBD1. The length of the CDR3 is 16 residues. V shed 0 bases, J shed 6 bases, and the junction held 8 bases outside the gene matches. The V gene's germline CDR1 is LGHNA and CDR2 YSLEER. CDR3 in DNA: TGCGCCAGCAGCCAAGAACTAACAGGGGGAGTGGATACGCAGTATTTT. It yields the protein CASSQELTGGVDTQYF.

CDR3 amino acids: CASRSGDGYEQYF. CDR3 nucleotides: TGCGCCAGCAGAAGCGGGGACGGATACGAGCAGTACTTC. The genes are TRBV5-1 and TRBJ2-7, with 7 bases that match TRBD2. The CDR3 is 13 amino acids. Germline assignment: CDR1 SGHRS and CDR2 YFSETQ. The ends lost 5 bases at V and 4 bases at J; junction bases unmatched: 6.

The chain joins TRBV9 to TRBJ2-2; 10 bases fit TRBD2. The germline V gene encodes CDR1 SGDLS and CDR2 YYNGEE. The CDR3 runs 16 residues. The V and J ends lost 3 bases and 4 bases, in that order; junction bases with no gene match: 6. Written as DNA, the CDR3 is TGTGCCAGCAGCGGTACTAGCGGGGCCGCCACCGGGGAGCTGTTTTTT. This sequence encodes CASSGTSGAATGELFF.

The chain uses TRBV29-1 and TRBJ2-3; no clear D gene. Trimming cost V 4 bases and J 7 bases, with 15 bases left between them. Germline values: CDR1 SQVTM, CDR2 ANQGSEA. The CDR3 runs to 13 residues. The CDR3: CSVGVESSNTQYF. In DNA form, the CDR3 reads TGCAGCGTTGGGGTGGAGTCATCTAATACGCAGTATTTT.

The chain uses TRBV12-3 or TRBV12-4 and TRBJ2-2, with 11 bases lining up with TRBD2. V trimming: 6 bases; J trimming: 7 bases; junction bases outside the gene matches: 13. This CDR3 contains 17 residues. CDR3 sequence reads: CASRYRVAGGPYGELFF. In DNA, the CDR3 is TGTGCCAGCAGATACAGGGTAGCGGGGGGGCCATACGGGGAGCTGTTTTTT.

CDR3 in DNA: TGTGCCAGCAGCCAAGACCTTCAGCCCCAGCATTTT. It yields the protein CASSQDLQPQHF. The chain employs TRBV14 and TRBJ1-5; D not certain. CDR3 length: 12 amino acids. Germline CDR1 reads SGHDN; CDR2 reads FVKESK. Deletions cut 0 bases from V and 6 bases from J, with 3 bases between.

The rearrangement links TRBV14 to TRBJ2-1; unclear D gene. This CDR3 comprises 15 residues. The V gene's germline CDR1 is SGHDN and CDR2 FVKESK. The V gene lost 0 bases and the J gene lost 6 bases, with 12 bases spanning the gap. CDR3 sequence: CASSQDLVLINEQFF. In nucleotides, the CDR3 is TGTGCCAGCAGCCAAGATCTAGTACTTATCAATGAGCAGTTCTTC.

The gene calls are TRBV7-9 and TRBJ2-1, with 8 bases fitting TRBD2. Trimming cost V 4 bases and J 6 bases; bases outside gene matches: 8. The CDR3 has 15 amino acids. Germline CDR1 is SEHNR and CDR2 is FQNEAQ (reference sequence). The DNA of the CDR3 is TGTGCCAGCAGCTCCAAGGTCCTAGCGGGCAATGAGCAGTTCTTC. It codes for CASSSKVLAGNEQFF. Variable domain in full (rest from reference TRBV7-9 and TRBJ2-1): DTGVSQNPRHKITKRGQNVTFRCDPISEHNRLYWYRQTLGQGPEFLTYFQNEAQLEKSRLLSDRFSAERPKGSFSTLEIQRTEQGDSAMYLCASSSKVLAGNEQFFGPGTRLTVL.

The CDR3 is CAIGNSGGTDTQYF. DNA for the CDR3: TGTGCCATCGGTAACTCGGGGGGCACAGATACGCAGTATTTT. This sequence joins TRBV6-6 and TRBJ2-3; TRBD2 is a possible D gene (6 bases). Germline assignment: CDR1 MNHNY and CDR2 SVGAGI (reference sequence). The CDR3 is made up of 14 amino acids. V was cut by 10 bases and J by 1 base, with 15 bases left in between.

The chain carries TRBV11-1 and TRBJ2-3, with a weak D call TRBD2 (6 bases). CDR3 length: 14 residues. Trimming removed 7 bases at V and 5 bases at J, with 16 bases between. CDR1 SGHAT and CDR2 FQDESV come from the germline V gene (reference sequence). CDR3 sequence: CASTPRRRGDTQYF. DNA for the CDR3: TGTGCCAGCACCCCCCGTCGGAGGGGAGATACGCAGTATTTT.

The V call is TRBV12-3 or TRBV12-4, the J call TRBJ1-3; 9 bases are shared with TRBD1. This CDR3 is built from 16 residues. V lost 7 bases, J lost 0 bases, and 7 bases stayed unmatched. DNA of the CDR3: TGTGCCAGCAACGTAGGACAGGGGATCTCTGGAAACACCATATATTTT. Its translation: CASNVGQGISGNTIYF.

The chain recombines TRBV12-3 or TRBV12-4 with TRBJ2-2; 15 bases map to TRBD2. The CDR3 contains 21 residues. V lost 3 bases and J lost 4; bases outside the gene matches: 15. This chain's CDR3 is CASSFSSPGLAGGRATGELFF. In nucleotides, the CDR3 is TGTGCCAGCAGTTTCTCTAGTCCGGGACTAGCGGGAGGTAGGGCCACCGGGGAGCTGTTTTTT.

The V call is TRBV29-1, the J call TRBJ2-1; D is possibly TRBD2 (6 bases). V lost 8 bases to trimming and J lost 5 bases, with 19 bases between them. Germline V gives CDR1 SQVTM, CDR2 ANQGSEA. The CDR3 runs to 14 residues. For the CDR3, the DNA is TGCAGCTCTAGAATTGGGGGGATCAACAATGAGCAGTTCTTC. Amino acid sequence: CSSRIGGINNEQFF.